A single sample is the source of the 25 T cell receptor beta chains below, sequenced in a study of blood T cells in healthy people across ages (dated by TCRdb to the mid-2010s). Libraries were constructed by 5' RACE. The sequencer was an Illumina HiSeq 2500. The second PCR ran for roughly 7 to 11 cycles and used a J-beta primer mix along with a sample-barcoded 5' primer. TCRdb itself trimmed the public reads at Q25 with fastp, ran MiXCR and retained productive beta chains. Each record represents a unique CDR3 protein, reported with the most common genes and DNA among its rows. For this sample the table gives hundreds of thousands of distinct CDR3 sequences, of which about 30% were detected only once. The ten largest clones add up to around a sixth of the sample. The sequenced sample consisted of blood. These receptors were collected from a woman older than 75 in good health.

The rearrangement joins TRBV6-6 to TRBJ2-3; tentatively, D is TRBD2 (6 bases). Trimming stripped 6 bases from V and 4 bases from J, with 17 bases between. CDR3 length: 15 amino acids. CDR1 and CDR2 (germline): MNHNY, SVGAGI (reference sequence). CDR3 coding DNA: TGTGCCAGCAGCCGTCCGACTAGTAATGCAGATACGCAGTATTTT. As protein: CASSRPTSNADTQYF.

The chain is built from TRBV12-3 or TRBV12-4 and TRBJ1-1, with 8 bases identical to TRBD1. Trimming at V came to 6 bases and at J to 0 bases, leaving 3 bases not matched to a gene. The CDR3 sequence is 14 residues long. The CDR3 nucleotides are TGTGCCAGCAGGCCGGACAGGGTGAACACTGAAGCTTTCTTT. This codes for CASRPDRVNTEAFF.

This chain links TRBV27 with TRBJ2-5; D gene uncertain. Trimming removed 0 bases at V and 3 bases at J, with 5 bases between. This CDR3 region has 13 residues. The germline V gene has CDR1 MNHEY and CDR2 SMNVEV (reference sequence). The DNA of the CDR3 is TGTGCCAGCAGTTTATCCAACAAAGAGACCCAGTACTTC. Translating it yields CASSLSNKETQYF.

This clonotype came up many times. The CDR3 is CASRLNSDQPQHF. The CDR3 region has the DNA TGTGCCAGCAGGCTTAACAGCGATCAGCCCCAGCATTTT. The rearrangement uses TRBV12-3 or TRBV12-4 and TRBJ1-5; D is unclear. The CDR3 is made up of 13 amino acids. Trimming left V 6 bases short and J 5 bases short, with 11 bases between.

This clonotype has a count of ten or more. V is TRBV12-3 or TRBV12-4 and J is TRBJ1-5; D gene uncertain. CDR3 length: 15 amino acids. V lost 1 base, J lost 1 base, and 8 bases lay in between. The DNA for the CDR3 is TGTGCCAGCAGTTTAGACCGCCTGAGCAATCAGCCCCAGCATTTT. This sequence encodes CASSLDRLSNQPQHF.

This chain uses TRBV2 with TRBJ1-4, with D possibly being TRBD1 (6 bases). This CDR3 is 16 amino acids long. V lost 8 bases, J lost 2 bases, and 18 bases lay in between. Germline lookup yields CDR1 SNHLY and CDR2 FYNNEI. CDR3 residues: CASGRDTLATNEKLFF. The CDR3 region has the DNA TGTGCCAGCGGACGGGACACATTGGCGACTAATGAAAAACTGTTTTTT.

A remark on this clonotype: Since a much larger clone is just one base distant, this may be a read error. This chain connects TRBV6-4 to TRBJ2-1; 12 bases agree with TRBD1. CDR1 MRHNA and CDR2 SNTAGT come from the germline V gene. The CDR3 extends over 15 amino acids. V lost 7 bases and J lost 10; bases outside the gene matches: 11. The CDR3 coding sequence is TGTGCCAGCACCGAAGGGACAGGGGGCGGGGGCGAGCAGTTCTTC. It codes for CASTEGTGGGGEQFF.

Ten or more counts support this clonotype. The chain recombines TRBV5-1 with TRBJ2-7; tentative D call: TRBD1 (6 bases). Trimming cost V 1 base and J 0 bases, with 8 bases left between them. The CDR3 loop spans 14 amino acids. Per germline, CDR1 SGHRS and CDR2 YFSETQ. The DNA of the CDR3 is TGCGCCAGCAGCTTGATGGACAGCTCCTACGAGCAGTACTTC. Its protein product is CASSLMDSSYEQYF.

The chain recombines TRBV18 with TRBJ1-1; 8 nucleotides agree with TRBD1. The CDR3 totals 15 residues. CDR1 and CDR2 from the germline V gene are KGHSH and LQKENI. Trimming at V came to 5 bases and at J to 4 bases, leaving 9 bases not matched to a gene. CDR3 amino acids: CASSWDRTLSTEAFF. The CDR3 bases are TGTGCCAGCTCATGGGACAGGACCCTTTCCACTGAAGCTTTCTTT. Variable domain in full (rest from reference TRBV18 and TRBJ1-1): NAGVMQNPRHLVRRRGQEARLRCSPMKGHSHVYWYRQLPEEGLKFMVYLQKENIIDESGMPKERFSAEFPKEGPSILRIQQVVRGDSAAYFCASSWDRTLSTEAFFGQGTRLTVV.

On this clonotype itself: One end of the junction varies from germline; a read error may be responsible. The V and J genes are TRBV7-9 and TRBJ2-1, with D maybe TRBD2 (5 bases). Germline V CDR1 and CDR2: SEHNR, FQNEAQ (reference sequence). The CDR3 is made up of 14 amino acids. CDR3 sequence reads: CASSLDFPPGEQFF. The CDR3 bases are TGTGCCAGTAGCTTAGATTTTCCCCCGGGGGAGCAGTTCTTC.

This clonotype came up many times. The J gene is TRBJ2-3, the V gene TRBV6-1; D is perhaps TRBD1 or TRBD2 (5 bases each). The V gene lost 6 bases and the J gene lost 5 bases, with 12 bases spanning the gap. This CDR3 is 13 amino acids long. CDR1 is MNHNS and CDR2 is SASEGT in the germline V gene. The CDR3: CASSLKRGDTQYF. The CDR3 nucleotides are TGTGCCAGCAGCTTGAAGAGGGGAGATACGCAGTATTTT.

This clonotype occurred a few times. The chain carries TRBV30 and TRBJ1-2, with D uncertain. Trimming removed 0 bases at V and 8 bases at J, with 13 bases between. CDR1 is GTSNPN, CDR2 SVGIG, per germline (reference sequence). The CDR3 loop spans 13 amino acids. The CDR3 coding sequence is TGTGCCTGGAGTGTACCCCCCGGACGGGGCTACACCTTC. Its protein is CAWSVPPGRGYTF. The whole variable domain, remainder taken from reference TRBV30 and TRBJ1-2, is SQTIHQWPATLVQPVGSPLSLECTVEGTSNPNLYWYRQAAGRGLQLLFYSVGIGQISSEVPQNLSASRPQDRQFILSSKKLLLSDSGFYLCAWSVPPGRGYTFGSGTRLTVV.

In regard to this clonotype: One base away lies a much larger clone, so this may be a sequencing read error. The chain is built from TRBV13 and TRBJ2-7; tentatively, D is TRBD1 (6 bases). This CDR3 spans 17 amino acids. Germline V lookup: CDR1 PRHDT, CDR2 FYEKMQ (reference sequence). The CDR3 region has the DNA TGTACCAGCAGCTCCGCCGCCGGGACCTCAGGGGCCTACGAGCAGTACTTC. The encoded protein is CTSSSAAGTSGAYEQYF.

The V and J genes are TRBV27 and TRBJ2-3, with 8 bases lining up with TRBD2. Looked up from germline, CDR1 is MNHEY and CDR2 is SMNVEV (reference sequence). The CDR3 loop spans 13 amino acids. Germline trimming cut 8 bases from V and 5 bases from J; bases unmatched to any gene: 6. CDR3 loop: CASRGGLGDTQYF. CDR3 sequence (DNA): TGTGCCAGCCGGGGGGGCCTTGGAGATACGCAGTATTTT.

This clonotype was counted a single time. The rearrangement links TRBV2 to TRBJ1-5; D is unclear. This CDR3 has 13 residues. V dropped 10 bases and J dropped 7 bases, with 17 bases sitting between them. Germline V gene data show CDR1 as SNHLY and CDR2 as FYNNEI. CDR3: CANSPELLQPQHF. DNA for the CDR3: TGTGCCAACAGCCCTGAGTTGTTACAGCCCCAGCATTTT.

The V call is TRBV5-1, the J call TRBJ2-2; TRBD1 is a possible D gene (5 bases). The CDR3 spans 16 residues. Germline CDR1 and CDR2: SGHRS and YFSETQ. V dropped 0 bases and J dropped 7 bases, with 16 bases sitting between them. CDR3 loop: CASSLDQGISGGELFF. DNA for the CDR3: TGCGCCAGCAGCTTGGACCAGGGAATTTCGGGCGGGGAGCTGTTTTTT.

This clonotype has at least ten counts. The chain joins TRBV3-1 to TRBJ1-2; the D gene is possibly TRBD1 (5 bases). Germline CDR1 reads LGHDT; CDR2 reads YNNKEL (reference sequence). This CDR3 contains 13 residues. The germline V and J ends were trimmed by 4 bases and 8 bases, with 14 bases remaining between them. As DNA, the CDR3 is TGTGCCAGCAGCCCGCGACCAGGGCGAGGCTACACCTTC. It specifies CASSPRPGRGYTF.

This clonotype was detected many times. The V gene is TRBV20-1, the J gene TRBJ1-2, with unresolved D. The CDR3 runs to 16 residues. The ends were cut back, 0 bases at V and 3 bases at J, with 17 bases in the middle. Per the germline V gene, CDR1 is DFQATT and CDR2 is SNEGSKA (reference sequence). The CDR3 DNA follows: TGCAGTGCTAGAGAACCAATACGGGAGTCGTACTATGGCTACACCTTC. Protein product: CSAREPIRESYYGYTF.

Note on this clonotype: Just one base apart from a much larger clone, this may be a read error. The chain couples TRBV6-1 to TRBJ2-3, with D perhaps matching TRBD1 (6 bases). CDR3 length equals 15 residues. Per the germline V gene, CDR1 is MNHNS and CDR2 is SASEGT. The V end was cut by 5 bases, the J end by 2 bases, with 14 bases between. The CDR3 DNA reads TGTGCCAGCAGTCTCGGACAGCAACCCACAGATACGCAGTATTTT. Its protein is CASSLGQQPTDTQYF.

As concerns this clonotype: The junction does not match germline at one end; this may be a read error. This chain links TRBV6-6 with TRBJ1-4, with 10 nucleotides matching TRBD1. There are 16 residues in the CDR3. From germline, CDR1 is MNHNY and CDR2 SVGAGI (reference sequence). The CDR3 DNA sequence: TGTACCAGCAGTTACCCGGGACAGGGGAGGAATGAAAAACTGTTTTTT. Its protein product is CTSSYPGQGRNEKLFF.

The sample holds many counts of this clonotype. The V call is TRBV10-3, the J call TRBJ2-5; 8 nucleotides align to TRBD2. Germline loops: CDR1 ENHRY, CDR2 SYGVKD. The CDR3 has 16 residues. V was pared by 6 bases and J by 1 base, with 10 bases of the junction left unmatched. The CDR3 loop is CAISQEGGGSQETQYF. In nucleotides, the CDR3 is TGTGCCATCAGCCAAGAGGGCGGGGGGTCCCAAGAGACCCAGTACTTC.

This sequence joins TRBV14 and TRBJ2-5; D possibly corresponds to TRBD2 (6 bases). From germline, CDR1 is SGHDN and CDR2 FVKESK. Trimming cost V 2 bases and J 6 bases, with 16 bases left between them. The CDR3 has 15 residues. CDR3 sequence (DNA): TGTGCCAGCAGCCAAAAATGGGGGGTCCTTCAGACCCAGTACTTC. This translates into CASSQKWGVLQTQYF.

The chain uses TRBV7-2 and TRBJ2-7; D perhaps matches TRBD2 (6 bases). Germline V gives CDR1 SGHTA, CDR2 FQGNSA. The CDR3 spans 15 residues. The V and J ends lost 5 bases and 2 bases respectively, with 16 bases between them. CDR3 loop: CASSPSPRGAYEQYF. DNA of the CDR3: TGTGCCAGCAGCCCCTCTCCCCGCGGGGCCTACGAGCAGTACTTC.

J is TRBJ1-2 and V is TRBV7-2, with unresolved D. The CDR3 has 14 residues. V was clipped by 1 base and J by 2 bases, with 8 bases between them. Germline CDR1 and CDR2: SGHTA and FQGNSA. CDR3 in amino acids: CASSLERTNYGYTF. The CDR3 DNA sequence: TGTGCCAGCAGCTTAGAGCGTACCAACTATGGCTACACCTTC.

This clonotype was detected only a few times. A much larger clone lies a single base off, so this may be a read error. The chain employs TRBV12-3 or TRBV12-4 and TRBJ2-1; a weak D match, TRBD1 (6 bases). This CDR3 has 17 amino acids. V was shortened by 4 bases and J by 13 bases, with 29 bases between the two germline ends. The DNA of the CDR3 is TGTGCCAGCAGTTCACCCGAGGGGGAAAAAAACCAAGAGACCCAGTTCTTC. The encoded protein is CASSSPEGEKNQETQFF.